A selection of T cell receptor beta chains follows, all from one sample in a study of glioma-infiltrating T cells. TCRdb reprocessed the multiplex PCR reads with MiXCR, giving one entry per CDR3 protein. This sample has some 10,000 distinct CDR3 sequences, with roughly 59% found just once. Sequencing was carried out using glioma tissue, nonneoplastic brain tissue, or PBMCs (not recorded which). These receptors came from a human donor with low-grade glioma or glioblastoma, undergoing nonglioma brain surgery, or in good health (not recorded which). CDR3s include the opening cysteine and the closing phenylalanine or tryptophan. The order of the fields is D gene, V gene, clone size, J gene, CDR3 protein, CDR3 DNA. The D gene is left open where the match is weak. Clone size is not always given. Where it is, it says once, few, many or a class for expanded clones.

TRBD1	TRBV27	NA	TRBJ2-7	CASSLFGTGVIDQYF	TGTGCCAGCAGTTTGTTCGGGACAGGGGTCATCGACCAGTACTTC
NA	TRBV29-1	NA	TRBJ2-5	CSVGSGWQETQYF	TGCAGCGTAGGATCGGGCTGGCAAGAGACCCAGTATTTC
NA	TRBV20-1	medium-sized	TRBJ2-1	CSATGDQHEQFF	TGCAGTGCTACCGGGGATCAGCATGAGCAGTTCTTC
NA	TRBV29-1	NA	TRBJ1-1	CSAQLTANTQAFF	TGCAGCGCTCAACTCACAGCGAACACTCAAGCTTTCTTT
NA	TRBV20-1	many	TRBJ2-7	CSARDEDSRRAEQYF	TGCAGTGCTAGAGATGAAGATAGCAGGAGGGCCGAGCAGTACTTC
NA	TRBV10-3	many	TRBJ1-2	CAISERDSAGYTF	TGTGCCATCAGTGAGAGGGATAGTGCTGGCTACACCTTC
NA	TRBV30	few	TRBJ1-5	CAWRVGGPSNQPQHF	TGTGCCTGGAGGGTGGGAGGACCGAGCAATCAGCCCCAGCATTTT
NA	TRBV7-8	once	TRBJ2-1	CASSIGTSFDEQFF	TGTGCCAGCAGCATAGGGACAAGCTTCGATGAGCAGTTCTTC
TRBD2	TRBV20-1	large	TRBJ2-7	CSAWGSGIYEQYF	TGCAGTGCGTGGGGTAGCGGGATATACGAGCAGTACTTC
TRBD2	TRBV7-9	NA	TRBJ2-1	CASSLGLAGERENEQFF	TGTGCCAGCAGCTTAGGCCTAGCGGGGGAGAGAGAGAATGAGCAGTTCTTC
NA	TRBV28	once	TRBJ1-2	CASSYRRDYGYTF	TGTGCCAGCAGTTACCGTAGGGACTATGGCTACACCTTC
NA	TRBV28	NA	TRBJ1-1	CATRAYTEAFF	TGTGCCACCAGAGCCTACACTGAAGCTTTCTTT
NA	TRBV28	medium-sized	TRBJ1-2	CASSLSAGYGYTF	TGTGCCAGCAGTTTATCGGCCGGCTATGGCTACACCTTC
NA	TRBV28	medium-sized	TRBJ2-7	CASSLYPDRTYEQYF	TGTGCCAGCAGTTTATACCCCGACAGGACCTACGAGCAGTACTTC
TRBD2	TRBV14	many	TRBJ2-5	CASSPLTSGQETQYF	TGTGCCAGCAGCCCTCTGACTAGCGGCCAAGAGACCCAGTACTTC
NA	TRBV20-1	NA	TRBJ2-7	CSARALGSLYEQYF	TGCAGTGCTAGGGCCCTAGGGTCGCTCTACGAGCAGTACTTC
NA	TRBV20-1	NA	TRBJ2-1	CSAREDLLNEQFF	TGCAGTGCTAGAGAAGACCTCCTCAATGAGCAGTTCTTC
NA	TRBV6-1	medium-sized	TRBJ1-4	CASSDPGAGNEKLFF	TGTGCCAGCAGTGATCCTGGGGCCGGGAATGAAAAACTGTTTTTT
TRBD2	TRBV20-1	NA	TRBJ2-2	CSATRLAGDTGELFF	TGCAGTGCTACCCGACTAGCGGGAGACACCGGGGAGCTGTTTTTT
NA	TRBV2	medium-sized	TRBJ1-2	CASSKDPNYGYTF	TGTGCCAGCAGCAAGGATCCTAACTATGGCTACACCTTC
TRBD1	TRBV28	many	TRBJ2-7	CASSAGGKAYEQYF	TGTGCCAGTTCGGCAGGGGGCAAGGCCTACGAGCAGTACTTC
NA	TRBV12-3/TRBV12-4	NA	TRBJ2-7	CASRRAGSSYEQYF	TGTGCCAGCAGACGAGCAGGTAGCTCCTACGAGCAGTACTTC
NA	TRBV9	NA	TRBJ1-4	CASRLNPGGTNEKLFF	TGTGCCAGCAGACTTAACCCGGGAGGAACTAATGAAAAACTGTTTTTT
NA	TRBV7-2	once	TRBJ1-3	CASSLYLGGRPRCGNTIYF	TGTGCCAGCAGCCTGTATTTAGGAGGGAGACCCCGCTGTGGAAACACCATATATTTT